The 18 T cell receptor beta chains in this list originate from one sample, sequenced in a study of radiation and T cells in renal cell carcinoma. TCRdb's table, derived via immunoSEQ multiplex PCR, lists solely in-frame clones and lacks some. The table records approximately 110,000 clones, around 83% of them present only once. Time point of the sample: baseline pretreatment blood. The treatment: 15 Gy SBRT to primary tumor, nephrectomy 4 weeks later. This material consisted of blood, taken from a patient whose treatment included radiotherapy and nephrectomy. These receptors all stem from an older woman with renal cell carcinoma.

This chain connects TRBV19 to TRBJ1-4, with a weak D call TRBD1 (6 bases). CDR3 length: 17 residues. Germline V gene data show CDR1 as LNHDA and CDR2 as SQIVND (reference sequence). Trimming stripped 7 bases from V and 0 bases from J, with 18 bases between. The CDR3 DNA reads as TGTGCCAGTAAGTCCAACAGGGTCGAAGCAACTAATGAAAAACTGTTTTTT. It codes for CASKSNRVEATNEKLFF.

The chain is built from TRBV7-9 and TRBJ1-2; the D gene is possibly TRBD1 (6 bases). The CDR3 runs 17 residues. Germline assignment: CDR1 SEHNR and CDR2 FQNEAQ (reference sequence). The ends were cut back, 1 base at V and 4 bases at J, with 19 bases in the middle. The CDR3 nucleotides read TGTGCCAGCAGCTTAGAACCGCAAGGGGGATTCTTCTATGGCTACACCTTC. It translates to CASSLEPQGGFFYGYTF.

This clone was seen a few times. The chain combines TRBV11-1 with TRBJ1-4; possibly TRBD1 for D (5 bases). Germline assignment: CDR1 SGHAT and CDR2 FQDESV (reference sequence). Trimming pared 4 bases from V and 4 bases from J, leaving 13 bases between. The CDR3 covers 15 residues. CDR3 protein: CASSSFGTYNEKLFF. The CDR3 DNA sequence: TGTGCCAGCAGCTCCTTTGGGACTTATAATGAAAAACTGTTTTTT.

The chain couples TRBV19 to TRBJ1-2; TRBD1 might be the D (6 bases). V was cut by 6 bases and J by 5 bases, with 16 bases left in between. CDR1 is LNHDA, CDR2 SQIVND, per germline (reference sequence). The CDR3 spans 14 residues. CDR3 sequence reads: CASSPGDSGYGYTF. The DNA of the CDR3 is TGTGCCAGTAGCCCAGGGGATTCGGGGTATGGCTACACCTTC.

This rearrangement joins TRBV12-5 to TRBJ2-5; no clear D gene. This CDR3 is built from 14 residues. Trimming removed 1 base at V and 7 bases at J, with 13 bases between. Per germline, CDR1 LGHNT and CDR2 FRNRAP. In DNA, the CDR3 is TGTGCTAGTGGTTTGGGGAGCGCCGACGGGACCCAGTACTTC. Translating it yields CASGLGSADGTQYF.

The chain has TRBV10-3 and TRBJ1-1; 9 bases map to TRBD1. CDR1 is ENHRY, CDR2 SYGVKD, per germline. The CDR3 has 16 amino acids. The V segment lost 5 bases and the J segment 7 bases; nucleotides outside the gene matches: 14. DNA of the CDR3: TGTGCCATCAGTAATGACAGGGGGAGAGGAGGGGATGAAGCTTTCTTT. Protein sequence: CAISNDRGRGGDEAFF.

This clone was found once. J is TRBJ1-2 and V is TRBV2; 7 bases line up with TRBD1. CDR3 length equals 15 residues. Germline trimming cut 2 bases from V and 1 base from J; bases unmatched to any gene: 4. Germline CDR1 SNHLY, CDR2 FYNNEI. CDR3 in DNA: TGTGCCAGCAGTGAATTGGCAGGGGGTAACTATGGCTACACCTTC. This encodes CASSELAGGNYGYTF. Looking up the rest from reference TRBV2 and TRBJ1-2 gives the full variable domain: EPEVTQTPSHQVTQMGQEVILRCVPISNHLYFYWYRQILGQKVEFLVSFYNNEISEKSEIFDDQFSVERPDGSNFTLKIRSTKLEDSAMYFCASSELAGGNYGYTFGSGTRLTVV.

The rearrangement uses TRBV7-9 and TRBJ1-2; D might be TRBD1 (5 bases). Per germline, CDR1 SEHNR and CDR2 FQNEAQ (reference sequence). V lost 5 bases to trimming and J lost 7 bases, with 14 bases between them. The CDR3 spans 13 residues. The CDR3 protein is CASSRVRESGYTF. In nucleotides, the CDR3 is TGTGCCAGCAGCCGGGTCAGGGAAAGTGGCTACACCTTC. The full variable domain, its missing parts supplied by reference TRBV7-9 and TRBJ1-2, is DTGVSQNPRHKITKRGQNVTFRCDPISEHNRLYWYRQTLGQGPEFLTYFQNEAQLEKSRLLSDRFSAERPKGSFSTLEIQRTEQGDSAMYLCASSRVRESGYTFGSGTRLTVV.

Concerning this clone: The sample contains more than one DNA sequence encoding this CDR3. CDR3 coding DNA: TGTGCCAGCAGGGGGACGGTGAACACCGGGGAGCTGTTTTTT. This translates into CASRGTVNTGELFF. The chain joins TRBV2 to TRBJ2-2; the D call may be TRBD1 or TRBD2 (5 bases each). Germline CDR1 is SNHLY and CDR2 is FYNNEI. V dropped 6 bases and J dropped 1 base, with 9 bases sitting between them. The CDR3 runs 14 residues.

As DNA, the CDR3 is TGCGCCTCATCGCGGGAGGGATTGAACAATGAGCAGTTCTTC. It translates to CASSREGLNNEQFF. The chain joins TRBV10-2 to TRBJ2-1, with 9 bases fitting TRBD2. The CDR3 extends over 14 amino acids. Germline V lookup: CDR1 WSHSY, CDR2 SAAADI. Trimming at V came to 11 bases and at J to 5 bases, leaving 10 bases not matched to a gene.

The rearrangement uses TRBV19 and TRBJ2-3; D call uncertain. The CDR3 is made up of 14 amino acids. Trimming stripped 5 bases from V and 2 bases from J, with 11 bases between. Germline assignment: CDR1 LNHDA and CDR2 SQIVND (reference sequence). CDR3 DNA sequence: TGTGCCAGTAGTTCCGGACGGCTCACAGATACGCAGTATTTT. Its protein product is CASSSGRLTDTQYF.

There are a few counts of this clone. This rearrangement joins TRBV2 to TRBJ1-5; D gene uncertain. The CDR3 has 11 residues. Per germline, CDR1 SNHLY and CDR2 FYNNEI. V lost 4 bases and J 11 bases, leaving 9 bases between the germline ends. This CDR3 reads CASSVETAQHF. Written as DNA, the CDR3 is TGTGCCAGCAGTGTGGAAACAGCCCAGCATTTT.

The chain employs TRBV10-3 and TRBJ2-5; weak D call: TRBD2 (5 bases). The CDR3 sequence is 15 residues long. V was pared by 4 bases and J by 5 bases, with 17 bases between. Germline values: CDR1 ENHRY, CDR2 SYGVKD. CDR3 DNA: TGTGCCATCAGTGGGCTTTCAGCGGAAGTGGAGACCCAGTACTTC. As protein: CAISGLSAEVETQYF.

Here the CDR3 reads CASSWASGEETQYF. CDR3 sequence (DNA): TGCGCCAGCAGCTGGGCTAGCGGCGAAGAGACCCAGTACTTC. V is TRBV5-1 and J is TRBJ2-5; 7 bases are a match to TRBD2. The CDR3 contains 14 residues. Trimming took 3 bases from V and 3 from J; bases not matched to a gene: 5. CDR1 and CDR2 from the germline V gene are SGHRS and YFSETQ.

This clone appeared a few times. CDR3 protein: CASSKSPDAGVNSPLHF. In DNA form, the CDR3 reads TGTGCCAGCAGCAAATCTCCGGACGCGGGGGTAAATTCACCCCTCCACTTT. The chain carries TRBV27 and TRBJ1-6, with a weak D call TRBD1 (5 bases). Deletions cut 6 bases from V and 7 bases from J, with 22 bases between. From germline, CDR1 is MNHEY and CDR2 SMNVEV (reference sequence). The CDR3 has 17 residues.

The genes are TRBV5-4 and TRBJ2-3, with D tentatively TRBD1 or TRBD2 (5 bases each). The germline V gene encodes CDR1 SGHNT and CDR2 YYREEE (reference sequence). This CDR3 spans 17 amino acids. Trimming cost V 4 bases and J 3 bases, with 21 bases left between them. CDR3 sequence reads: CASSPAPVGAVTDTQYF. The CDR3 bases are TGTGCCAGCAGCCCGGCACCGGTCGGGGCGGTTACAGATACGCAGTATTTT.

CDR3 sequence (DNA): TGTGCCAGCAGCTCCGAAGGGGGCGCTGAAGCTTTCTTT. Translation: CASSSEGGAEAFF. V usage is TRBV11-2 and J usage is TRBJ1-1; 7 bases are shared with TRBD1. Unmatched junction bases numbered 5, after V lost 4 bases and J lost 6 bases. The CDR3 totals 13 residues. Germline CDR1 reads SGHAT; CDR2 reads FQNNGV.

A single count supports this clone. The V gene is TRBV28, the J gene TRBJ2-7; D gene ambiguous. Germline V lookup: CDR1 MDHEN, CDR2 SYDVKM. Trimming pared 3 bases from V and 3 bases from J, leaving 9 bases between. This CDR3 is built from 13 residues. The CDR3 nucleotides read TGTGCCAGCAGTTTGGTACAGCTCTACGAGCAGTACTTC. Translated, it gives CASSLVQLYEQYF. Supplemented by reference TRBV28 and TRBJ2-7, the full variable domain reads DVKVTQSSRYLVKRTGEKVFLECVQDMDHENMFWYRQDPGLGLRLIYFSYDVKMKEKGDIPEGYSVSREKKERFSLILESASTNQTSMYLCASSLVQLYEQYFGPGTRLTVT.